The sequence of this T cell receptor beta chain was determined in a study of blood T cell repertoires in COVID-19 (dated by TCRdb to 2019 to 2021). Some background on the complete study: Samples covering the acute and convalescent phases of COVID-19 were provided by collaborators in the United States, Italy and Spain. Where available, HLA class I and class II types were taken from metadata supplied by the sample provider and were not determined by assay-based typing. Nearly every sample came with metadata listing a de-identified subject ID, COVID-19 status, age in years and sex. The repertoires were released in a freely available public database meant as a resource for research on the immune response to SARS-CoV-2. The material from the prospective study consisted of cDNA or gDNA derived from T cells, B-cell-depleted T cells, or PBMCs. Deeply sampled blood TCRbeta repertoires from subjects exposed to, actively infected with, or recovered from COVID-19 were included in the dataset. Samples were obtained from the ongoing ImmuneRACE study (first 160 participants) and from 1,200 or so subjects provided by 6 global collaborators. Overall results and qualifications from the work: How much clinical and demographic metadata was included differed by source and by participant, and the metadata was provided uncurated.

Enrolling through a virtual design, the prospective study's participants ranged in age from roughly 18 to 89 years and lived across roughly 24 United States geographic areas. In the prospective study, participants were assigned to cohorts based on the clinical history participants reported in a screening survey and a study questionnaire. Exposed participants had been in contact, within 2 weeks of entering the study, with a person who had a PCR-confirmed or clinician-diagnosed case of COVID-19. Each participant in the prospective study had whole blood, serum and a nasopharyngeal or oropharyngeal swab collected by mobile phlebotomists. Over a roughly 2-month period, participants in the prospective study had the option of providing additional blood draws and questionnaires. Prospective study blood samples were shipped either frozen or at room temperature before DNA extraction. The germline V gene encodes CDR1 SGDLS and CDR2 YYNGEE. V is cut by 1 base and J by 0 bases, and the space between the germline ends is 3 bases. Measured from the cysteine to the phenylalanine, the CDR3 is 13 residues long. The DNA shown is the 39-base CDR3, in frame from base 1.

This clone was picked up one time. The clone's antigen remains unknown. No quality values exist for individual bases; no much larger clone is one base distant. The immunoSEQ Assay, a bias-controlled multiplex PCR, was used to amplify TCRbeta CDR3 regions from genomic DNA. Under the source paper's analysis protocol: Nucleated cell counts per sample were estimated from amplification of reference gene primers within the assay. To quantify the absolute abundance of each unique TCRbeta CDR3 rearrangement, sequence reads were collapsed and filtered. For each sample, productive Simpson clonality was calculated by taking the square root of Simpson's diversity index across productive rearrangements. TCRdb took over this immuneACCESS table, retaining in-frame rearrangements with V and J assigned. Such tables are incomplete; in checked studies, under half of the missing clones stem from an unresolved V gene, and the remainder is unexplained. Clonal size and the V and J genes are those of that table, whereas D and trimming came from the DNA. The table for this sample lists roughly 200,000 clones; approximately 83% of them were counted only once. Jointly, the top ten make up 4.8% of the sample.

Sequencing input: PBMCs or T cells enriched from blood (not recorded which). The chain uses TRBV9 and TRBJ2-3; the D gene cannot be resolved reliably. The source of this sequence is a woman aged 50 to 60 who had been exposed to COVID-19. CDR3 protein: CASSVLSTDTQYF. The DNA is TGTGCCAGCAGCGTACTGAGCACAGATACGCAGTATTTT. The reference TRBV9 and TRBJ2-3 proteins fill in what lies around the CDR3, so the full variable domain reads DSGVTQTPKHLITATGQRVTLRCSPRSGDLSVYWYQQSLDQGLQFLIQYYNGEERAKGNILERFSAQQFPDLHSELNLSSLELGDSALYFCASSVLSTDTQYFGPGTRLTVL.